This T cell receptor beta chain was obtained from a study of blood T cell repertoires in COVID-19. On the study more broadly: Acute-phase and convalescent COVID-19 samples originated in the United States, Italy and Spain. T cells, B-cell-depleted T cells, or PBMCs provided the cDNA or gDNA that served as material.

Source study methods: Reference gene primer amplification gave nucleated cell count estimates. TCRdb's copy holds only in-frame clones and misses some; the assay was immunoSEQ multiplex PCR. That table gives V, J and clone size, and the DNA gave D and trimming. The sample records 40,000 to 55,000 clones, approximately 90% being singletons. The germline V gene has CDR1 SEHNR and CDR2 FQNEAQ (reference sequence). This CDR3 spans 16 amino acids. Trimming cost V 0 bases and J 2 bases; bases outside gene matches: 4. The rearrangement joins TRBV7-9 to TRBJ2-3, with TRBD1 matching over 8 bases. The sequence was collected from a middle-aged man with active COVID-19. The source material was peripheral blood. The CDR3 coding sequence is TGTGCCAGCAGCTTAGCCACAGGGGGGCCCACAGATACGCAGTATTTT. Translation: CASSLATGGPTDTQYF.